Below, 16 T cell receptor beta chains from the same sample are listed, as sequenced in a study of T cell repertoires in cytomegalovirus infection. These receptors lack a known antigen. TCRdb re-called the reads through MiXCR, storing one row per CDR3 protein. The data contain under 850,000 distinct CDR3 sequences, about 33% of them singletons. The source was cultured PBMCs, collected from culture after CMV antigen stimulation. These receptors were taken from a human donor in good health (CMV status not recorded). Some clones in this sample may be carry-over from other donors' samples.

This chain uses TRBV2 with TRBJ1-5; D uncertain. CDR1 and CDR2 from the germline V gene are SNHLY and FYNNEI. Trimming removed 8 bases at V and 6 bases at J, with 14 bases between. The CDR3 length is 13 residues. The CDR3 DNA follows: TGTGCCAGCGGCCCATATCAAGGTCAGCCCCAGCATTTT. Translating it yields CASGPYQGQPQHF.

This clonotype was detected only a few times. The V call is TRBV9, the J call TRBJ2-3; 7 bases align to TRBD2. The CDR3 has 15 amino acids. The junction had 7 bases not matched to a gene; V was cut back by 2 bases and J by 4 bases. Germline V lookup: CDR1 SGDLS, CDR2 YYNGEE. This CDR3 is CASSVASGPSDTQYF. In DNA form, the CDR3 reads TGTGCCAGCAGCGTGGCTAGCGGCCCTTCAGATACGCAGTATTTT.

The chain has TRBV6-5 and TRBJ1-6; D not certain. CDR1 and CDR2 (germline): MNHEY, SVGAGI. Trimming stripped 8 bases from V and 1 base from J, with 9 bases between. The CDR3 covers 14 residues. The CDR3 DNA is TGTGCCAGCTCGGGGAGGTCCTATAATTCACCCCTCCACTTT. Translating gives CASSGRSYNSPLHF.

This rearrangement joins TRBV7-8 to TRBJ1-1; D ambiguous. V shed 5 bases and J shed 0 bases, with 16 bases lying between them. The CDR3 loop spans 16 amino acids. Germline CDR1 reads SGHVS; CDR2 reads FQNEAQ. The CDR3: CASSLLVTPLNTEAFF. The CDR3 DNA sequence: TGTGCCAGCAGCCTCCTGGTCACGCCACTGAACACTGAAGCTTTCTTT. Together with reference TRBV7-8 and TRBJ1-1, the CDR3 gives the full variable domain: GAGVSQSPRYKVAKRGQDVALRCDPISGHVSLFWYQQALGQGPEFLTYFQNEAQLDKSGLPSDRFFAERPEGSVSTLKIQRTQQEDSAVYLCASSLLVTPLNTEAFFGQGTRLTVV.

This clonotype has just one count. The chain uses TRBV18 and TRBJ2-5; the D is unclear. Germline V gene sequence: CDR1 KGHSH, CDR2 LQKENI. This CDR3 has 14 amino acids. V was trimmed by 0 bases and J by 2 bases, leaving 7 bases between them. The CDR3 coding sequence is TGTGCCAGCTCACCACCGAACTTACAAGAGACCCAGTACTTC. As protein: CASSPPNLQETQYF.

The chain carries TRBV7-9 and TRBJ1-2, with no clear D. This CDR3 has 16 amino acids. The V gene's germline CDR1 is SEHNR and CDR2 FQNEAQ (reference sequence). V lost 5 bases, J lost 4 bases, and 20 bases lay in between. CDR3 loop: CASSPRAGRPPYGYTF. In DNA form, the CDR3 reads TGTGCCAGCAGCCCGCGGGCAGGACGCCCTCCCTATGGCTACACCTTC. Filled out from reference TRBV7-9 and TRBJ1-2, the complete variable domain reads DTGVSQNPRHKITKRGQNVTFRCDPISEHNRLYWYRQTLGQGPEFLTYFQNEAQLEKSRLLSDRFSAERPKGSFSTLEIQRTEQGDSAMYLCASSPRAGRPPYGYTFGSGTRLTVV.

This clonotype was seen a handful of times. The rearrangement joins TRBV18 to TRBJ2-7; no definite D call. The V gene lost 3 bases and the J gene lost 5 bases, with 17 bases spanning the gap. Germline CDR1 KGHSH, CDR2 LQKENI. This CDR3 is built from 15 residues. The CDR3 coding sequence is TGTGCCAGCTCACCCCGACGGGTCCTTGGCAACGAGCAGTACTTC. Its protein is CASSPRRVLGNEQYF. Using reference TRBV18 and TRBJ2-7 for the parts outside the CDR3, the full variable domain is NAGVMQNPRHLVRRRGQEARLRCSPMKGHSHVYWYRQLPEEGLKFMVYLQKENIIDESGMPKERFSAEFPKEGPSILRIQQVVRGDSAAYFCASSPRRVLGNEQYFGPGTRLTVT.

The gene calls are TRBV7-6 and TRBJ1-1; D gene ambiguous. Germline CDR1 reads SGHVS; CDR2 reads FNYEAQ. V was clipped by 2 bases and J by 7 bases, with 8 bases between them. The length of the CDR3 is 12 residues. CDR3: CASSLNRDEAFF. The CDR3 DNA reads TGTGCCAGCAGCTTAAACAGAGATGAAGCTTTCTTT.

The rearrangement uses TRBV6-2 or TRBV6-3 and TRBJ2-7; 14 nucleotides match TRBD2. V lost 6 bases to trimming and J lost 6 bases; unmatched junction nucleotides: 7. There are 15 residues in the CDR3. Per the germline V gene, CDR1 is MNHEY and CDR2 is SVGEGT. The CDR3: CASRQVGTSGSEQYF. The DNA of the CDR3 is TGTGCCAGCAGACAGGTCGGGACTAGCGGGAGCGAGCAGTACTTC.

This sequence joins TRBV7-2 and TRBJ2-3; 8 nucleotides align to TRBD2. The CDR3 spans 15 residues. V was clipped by 4 bases and J by 2 bases; unmatched bases: 5. CDR1 and CDR2 (germline): SGHTA, FQGNSA. This chain's CDR3 is CASSSNSGATDTQYF. CDR3 bases: TGTGCCAGCAGCTCTAATAGCGGGGCCACAGATACGCAGTATTTT. The complete variable domain, with remaining parts taken from reference TRBV7-2 and TRBJ2-3, reads GAGVSQSPSNKVTEKGKDVELRCDPISGHTALYWYRQSLGQGLEFLIYFQGNSAPDKSGLPSDRFSAERTGGSVSTLTIQRTQQEDSAVYLCASSSNSGATDTQYFGPGTRLTVL.

About this clonotype: At one boundary the junction diverges from the germline segment, which might be a read error. The chain uses TRBV7-6 and TRBJ2-2; 9 positions agree with TRBD2. The CDR3 consists of 13 residues. CDR1 SGHVS and CDR2 FNYEAQ come from the germline V gene. The CDR3 DNA follows: TGCGCGGCGGGGGGGCCTAACACCGGGGAGCTGTTTTTT. Translation: CAAGGPNTGELFF.

The CDR3 bases are TGTGCCAGCAGGGATAGACTAGCGGGAAAAGTGAAGCAGTACTTC. Its translation: CASRDRLAGKVKQYF. The V gene is TRBV7-2, the J gene TRBJ2-7; 11 bases align to TRBD2. V lost 6 bases, J lost 8 bases, and 12 bases stayed unmatched. The CDR3 runs 15 residues. Germline CDR1 reads SGHTA; CDR2 reads FQGNSA.

This chain connects TRBV20-1 to TRBJ2-7, with D perhaps TRBD1 (5 bases). The CDR3 has 13 amino acids. Germline V gives CDR1 DFQATT, CDR2 SNEGSKA (reference sequence). V lost 5 bases and J lost 0, with 11 bases in between. CDR3 DNA: TGCAGTGCTCCCCCAAGGGGCTCCTACGAGCAGTACTTC. Its protein is CSAPPRGSYEQYF.

The chain combines TRBV7-2 with TRBJ2-1; D may match TRBD1 or TRBD2 (6 bases each). With 5 bases removed from V and 7 bases from J, the gap between germline ends came to 21 bases. This CDR3 is built from 16 residues. CDR1 and CDR2 from the germline V gene are SGHTA and FQGNSA. The CDR3 DNA sequence: TGTGCCAGCAGCGTCCTCTGGGGGGCTGGTCGGAATGAGCAGTTCTTC. Amino acids: CASSVLWGAGRNEQFF.

This clonotype was detected ten times or more. The chain links TRBV6-2 or TRBV6-3 to TRBJ2-7, with a possible D match to TRBD1 (7 bases). The germline V gene encodes CDR1 MNHEY and CDR2 SVGEGT. This CDR3 is 20 amino acids long. The V gene lost 6 bases and the J gene lost 8 bases, with 38 bases spanning the gap. Here the CDR3 reads CASSAFPTGAVGGTEPKQYF. In DNA, the CDR3 is TGTGCCAGCAGCGCATTCCCCACAGGGGCCGTAGGCGGGACCGAGCCTAAGCAGTACTTC.

V gene TRBV7-6 combines with J gene TRBJ2-7, with 10 bases fitting TRBD2. Germline V CDR1 and CDR2: SGHVS, FNYEAQ. The CDR3 loop spans 15 amino acids. V gave up 6 bases and J gave up 7 bases; unmatched junction bases: 12. CDR3 in DNA: TGTGCCAGCAGGAGCGGGAGGGCCCAGGGGGAAGAGCAGTACTTC. It translates to CASRSGRAQGEEQYF.